This TCR beta chain came from a study of response to subunit inactivated influenza vaccine. General study points: That few new T cells are recruited by each seasonal influenza vaccination was the authors' suggestion.

Trimming stripped 4 bases from V and 2 bases from J, with 11 bases between. The CDR3 covers 14 residues. Germline values: CDR1 MNHEY, CDR2 SVGAGI. TCRdb called the RT-PCR reads again in MiXCR, with one record for every CDR3 protein. The repertoire consists of some 850,000 distinct CDR3 sequences, with about a fifth occurring once and the leading ten covering 11%. This clonotype has a handful of counts. No antigen is known for it. The source material was PBMCs from blood, sampled roughly 5 days after vaccination. This receptor was identified in a man in his fifties or sixties who received an inactivated influenza vaccine. The J gene is TRBJ2-5, the V gene TRBV6-5; D is uncertain. This CDR3 reads CASSLSHRQETQYF. For the CDR3, the DNA is TGTGCCAGCAGTTTGTCGCACAGACAAGAGACCCAGTACTTC.